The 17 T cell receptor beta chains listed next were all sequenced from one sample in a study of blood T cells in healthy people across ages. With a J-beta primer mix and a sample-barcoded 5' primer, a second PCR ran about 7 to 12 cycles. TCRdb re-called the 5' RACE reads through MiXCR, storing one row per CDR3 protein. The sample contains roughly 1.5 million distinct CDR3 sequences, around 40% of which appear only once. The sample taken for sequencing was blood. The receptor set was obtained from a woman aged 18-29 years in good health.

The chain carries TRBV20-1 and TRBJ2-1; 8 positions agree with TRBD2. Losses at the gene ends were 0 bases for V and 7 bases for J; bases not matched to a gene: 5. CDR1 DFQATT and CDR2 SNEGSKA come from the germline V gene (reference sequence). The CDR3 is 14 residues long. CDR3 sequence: CSARDLGLGNEQFF. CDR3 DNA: TGCAGTGCTAGAGATCTGGGACTAGGGAATGAGCAGTTCTTC.

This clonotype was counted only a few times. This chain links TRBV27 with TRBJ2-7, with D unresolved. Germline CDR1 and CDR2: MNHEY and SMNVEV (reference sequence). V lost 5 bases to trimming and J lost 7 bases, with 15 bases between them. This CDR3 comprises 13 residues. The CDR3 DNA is TGTGCCAGCAGTAACCGAGGAGCCGGAGAGCAGTACTTC. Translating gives CASSNRGAGEQYF.

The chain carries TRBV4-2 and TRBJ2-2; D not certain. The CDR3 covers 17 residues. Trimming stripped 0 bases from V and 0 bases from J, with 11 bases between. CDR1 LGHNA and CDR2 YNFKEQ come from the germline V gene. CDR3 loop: CASSQDLASSNTGELFF. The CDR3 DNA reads TGTGCCAGCAGCCAAGATCTTGCCAGTTCGAACACCGGGGAGCTGTTTTTT.

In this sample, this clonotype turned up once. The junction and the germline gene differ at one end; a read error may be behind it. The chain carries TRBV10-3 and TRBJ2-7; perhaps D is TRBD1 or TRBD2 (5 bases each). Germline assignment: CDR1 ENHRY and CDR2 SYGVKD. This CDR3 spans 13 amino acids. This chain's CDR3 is CAITGAHYYGQYF. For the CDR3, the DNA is TGTGCCATCACCGGGGCACACTACTACGGGCAGTACTTC.

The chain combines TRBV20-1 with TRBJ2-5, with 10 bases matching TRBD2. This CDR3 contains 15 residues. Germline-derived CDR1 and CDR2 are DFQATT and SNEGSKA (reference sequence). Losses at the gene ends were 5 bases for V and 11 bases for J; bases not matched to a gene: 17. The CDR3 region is CSAGRTSGIYNEQYF. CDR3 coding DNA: TGCAGTGCTGGACGGACTAGCGGTATATACAATGAGCAGTACTTC.

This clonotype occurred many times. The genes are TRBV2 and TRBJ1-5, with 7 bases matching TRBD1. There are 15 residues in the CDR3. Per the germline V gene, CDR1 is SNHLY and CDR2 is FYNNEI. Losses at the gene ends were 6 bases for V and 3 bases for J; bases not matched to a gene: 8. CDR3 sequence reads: CASRETGQYNQPQHF. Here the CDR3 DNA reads TGTGCCAGCAGGGAGACGGGACAGTACAATCAGCCCCAGCATTTT.

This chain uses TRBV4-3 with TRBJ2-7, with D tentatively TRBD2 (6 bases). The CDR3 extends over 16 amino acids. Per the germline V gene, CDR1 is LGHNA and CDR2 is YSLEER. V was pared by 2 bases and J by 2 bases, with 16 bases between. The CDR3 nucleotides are TGCGCCAGCAGCCAACTTGGGGCGGGGTCGACCTACGAGCAGTACTTC. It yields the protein CASSQLGAGSTYEQYF.

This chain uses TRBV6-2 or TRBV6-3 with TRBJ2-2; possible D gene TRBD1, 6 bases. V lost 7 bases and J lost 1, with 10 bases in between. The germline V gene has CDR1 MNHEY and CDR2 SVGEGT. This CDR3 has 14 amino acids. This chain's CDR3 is CASKLQGNTGELFF. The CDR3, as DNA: TGTGCCAGCAAGTTACAGGGGAACACCGGGGAGCTGTTTTTT.

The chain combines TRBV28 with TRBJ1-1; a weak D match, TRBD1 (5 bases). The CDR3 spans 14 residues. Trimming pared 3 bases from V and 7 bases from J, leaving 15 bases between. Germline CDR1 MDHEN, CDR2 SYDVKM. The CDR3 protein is CASSLVQAAGEAFF. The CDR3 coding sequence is TGTGCCAGCAGTTTGGTACAGGCCGCAGGTGAAGCTTTCTTT.

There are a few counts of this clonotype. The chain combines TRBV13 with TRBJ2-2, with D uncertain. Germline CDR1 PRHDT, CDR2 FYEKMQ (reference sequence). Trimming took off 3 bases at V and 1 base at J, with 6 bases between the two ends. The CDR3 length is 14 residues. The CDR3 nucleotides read TGTGCCAGCAGCTTCGTCGGGAACACCGGGGAGCTGTTTTTT. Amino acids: CASSFVGNTGELFF.

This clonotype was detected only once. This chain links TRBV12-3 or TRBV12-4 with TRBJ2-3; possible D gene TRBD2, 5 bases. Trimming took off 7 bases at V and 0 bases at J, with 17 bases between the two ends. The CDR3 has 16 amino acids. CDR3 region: CASIRGRRLSTDTQYF. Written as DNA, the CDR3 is TGTGCCAGCATTCGCGGAAGGAGGCTAAGCACAGATACGCAGTATTTT.

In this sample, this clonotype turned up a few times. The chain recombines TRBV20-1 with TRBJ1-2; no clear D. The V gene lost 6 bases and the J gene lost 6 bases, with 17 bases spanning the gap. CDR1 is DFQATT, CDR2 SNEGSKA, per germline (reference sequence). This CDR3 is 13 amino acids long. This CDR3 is CSAPGWDRHGYTF. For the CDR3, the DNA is TGCAGTGCGCCAGGATGGGATAGACATGGCTACACCTTC.

DNA for the CDR3: TGCGCCAGCAGCCAAGTGGCGAGCCCAGATACGCAGTATTTT. It encodes CASSQVASPDTQYF. This rearrangement joins TRBV4-1 to TRBJ2-3; D remains unclear. V was clipped by 1 base and J by 4 bases, with 9 bases between them. There are 14 residues in the CDR3. Germline CDR1 is MGHRA and CDR2 is YSYEKL.

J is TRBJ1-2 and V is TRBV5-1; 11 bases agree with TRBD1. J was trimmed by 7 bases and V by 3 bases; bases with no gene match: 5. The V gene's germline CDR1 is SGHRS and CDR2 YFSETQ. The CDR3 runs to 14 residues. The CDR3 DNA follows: TGCGCCAGCAGCTCAGGACAGGGGGCGATTGGCTACACCTTC. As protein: CASSSGQGAIGYTF.

The CDR3 sequence is CSARADADEQYF. The CDR3 region has the DNA TGCAGTGCTAGAGCTGATGCCGACGAGCAGTACTTC. The rearrangement links TRBV20-1 to TRBJ2-7; no reliable D call. Germline assignment: CDR1 DFQATT and CDR2 SNEGSKA (reference sequence). V lost 1 base to trimming and J lost 5 bases, with 9 bases between them. The CDR3 spans 12 residues.

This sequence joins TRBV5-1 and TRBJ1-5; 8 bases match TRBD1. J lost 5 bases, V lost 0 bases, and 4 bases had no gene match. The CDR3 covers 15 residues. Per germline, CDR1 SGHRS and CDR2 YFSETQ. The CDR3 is CASSLGQGNDQPQHF. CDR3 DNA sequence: TGCGCCAGCAGCTTGGGACAGGGGAACGATCAGCCCCAGCATTTT.

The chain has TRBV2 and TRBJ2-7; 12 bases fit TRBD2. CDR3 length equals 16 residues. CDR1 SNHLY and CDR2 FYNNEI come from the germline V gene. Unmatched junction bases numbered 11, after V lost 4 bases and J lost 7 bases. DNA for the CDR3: TGTGCCAGCAGTGGGACTAGCGGGGCGCCTTACAATGAGCAGTACTTC. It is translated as CASSGTSGAPYNEQYF.